This entry lists 20 T cell receptor beta chains sequenced from one sample in a study of blood T cell repertoires in COVID-19. The assay was immunoSEQ multiplex PCR, and TCRdb's table has in-frame clones only and misses some. The table includes around 130,000 clones, around 86% detected once. Sequencing was performed on peripheral blood. Receptor source: a woman aged 45-65 years who had recovered from COVID-19.

The V and J genes are TRBV11-2 and TRBJ1-4, with a weak D call TRBD1 (5 bases). Germline CDR1 and CDR2: SGHAT and FQNNGV. V was cut by 6 bases and J by 4 bases, with 12 bases left in between. The CDR3 extends over 14 amino acids. This CDR3 reads CASSIIRDNEKLFF. The CDR3 region has the DNA TGTGCCAGCAGTATTATCAGGGATAATGAAAAACTGTTTTTT.

The table lists this clone with a count of one. The chain recombines TRBV6-1 with TRBJ2-7; D not resolved. In germline, CDR1 is MNHNS, CDR2 SASEGT. The CDR3 is made up of 13 amino acids. The V gene lost 6 bases and the J gene lost 0 bases, with 9 bases spanning the gap. The CDR3 DNA reads as TGTGCCAGCAGGCTTCTACCCTCCTACGAGCAGTACTTC. Its translation is CASRLLPSYEQYF.

This sequence joins TRBV2 and TRBJ2-7; 11 nucleotides align to TRBD1. The CDR3 totals 14 residues. Germline CDR1 and CDR2: SNHLY and FYNNEI. After removal of 6 bases from V and 2 bases from J, the junction contained 3 bases not matched to a gene. The CDR3 DNA reads as TGTGCCAGCAGGGAGGACAGGGGGCCCTACGAGCAGTACTTC. Protein sequence: CASREDRGPYEQYF.

The CDR3 spells CASSKRTGIGVQPQHF. CDR3 sequence (DNA): TGTGCCAGTAGTAAACGGACAGGGATCGGGGTACAGCCCCAGCATTTT. The chain uses TRBV19 and TRBJ1-5; TRBD1 agrees at 8 bases. CDR1 and CDR2 (germline): LNHDA, SQIVND (reference sequence). The CDR3 length is 16 residues. V was pared by 4 bases and J by 7 bases, with 12 bases of the junction left unmatched.

The chain is built from TRBV19 and TRBJ1-2, with D unresolved. Germline V lookup: CDR1 LNHDA, CDR2 SQIVND (reference sequence). The CDR3 is 14 amino acids. V was trimmed by 3 bases and J by 9 bases, leaving 17 bases between them. The CDR3 DNA follows: TGTGCCAGTAGTATGGCAGGTAACAAGTATAGCTACACCTTC. Its protein product is CASSMAGNKYSYTF.

The gene calls are TRBV28 and TRBJ2-7, with D hard to call. The CDR3 sequence is 12 residues long. Germline V CDR1 and CDR2: MDHEN, SYDVKM. The V end lost 5 bases, the J end lost 3 bases, and 8 bases lay between the germline ends. The DNA of the CDR3 is TGTGCCAGCAGTCTCATACACTACGAGCAGTACTTC. Residues: CASSLIHYEQYF.

V gene TRBV7-2 combines with J gene TRBJ2-2, with TRBD2 matching 7 bases. The CDR3 spans 17 residues. V lost 0 bases, J lost 0 bases, and 4 bases stayed unmatched. CDR1 is SGHTA and CDR2 is FQGNSA in the germline V gene. The CDR3 DNA follows: TGTGCCAGCAGCTTAGCGGGGACTATTTCGAACACCGGGGAGCTGTTTTTT. Its protein product is CASSLAGTISNTGELFF.

V usage is TRBV29-1 and J usage is TRBJ2-1; D is possibly TRBD2 (5 bases). Germline lookup yields CDR1 SQVTM and CDR2 ANQGSEA. The germline V and J ends were trimmed by 4 bases and 6 bases, with 10 bases remaining between them. This CDR3 is built from 12 residues. Here the CDR3 reads CSVVRVRNEQFF. In nucleotides, the CDR3 is TGCAGCGTTGTGCGGGTGCGCAATGAGCAGTTCTTC.

The chain recombines TRBV15 with TRBJ1-5; 7 bases are shared with TRBD1. Trimming cost V 3 bases and J 3 bases; bases outside gene matches: 5. The CDR3 length is 15 residues. Germline V gene lookup returns CDR1 LNHNV and CDR2 YYDKDF (reference sequence). This chain's CDR3 is CATSRDDRVNQPQHF. CDR3 nucleotide sequence: TGTGCCACCAGCAGGGACGACAGGGTCAATCAGCCCCAGCATTTT.

This rearrangement joins TRBV11-3 to TRBJ2-2; perhaps TRBD1 as D (6 bases). Trimming cost V 4 bases and J 5 bases, with 20 bases left between them. CDR1 is SGHNT, CDR2 YENEEA, per germline. CDR3 length: 17 residues. DNA for the CDR3: TGTGCCAGCAGCTCTGCCATCTGGGGGCCCGGGACCGGGGAGCTGTTTTTT. Amino acids: CASSSAIWGPGTGELFF.

This clone was detected once. The V call is TRBV11-3, the J call TRBJ2-1, with D maybe TRBD2 (6 bases). This CDR3 region has 14 residues. Germline V gene data show CDR1 as SGHNT and CDR2 as YENEEA. V lost 1 base to trimming and J lost 8 bases, with 12 bases between them. DNA for the CDR3: TGTGCCAGCAGCTTAGGGCTAGCGACCGATGAGCAGTTCTTC. Translated, it gives CASSLGLATDEQFF.

The V and J genes are TRBV19 and TRBJ2-1, with 15 bases matching TRBD2. Trimming at V came to 5 bases and at J to 8 bases, leaving 10 bases not matched to a gene. The germline V gene has CDR1 LNHDA and CDR2 SQIVND (reference sequence). The length of the CDR3 is 17 residues. CDR3 nucleotide sequence: TGTGCCAGTAGTTCGTGGACTAGCGGGAGGGCCGTGGATGAGCAGTTCTTC. It is translated as CASSSWTSGRAVDEQFF.

The genes are TRBV20-1 and TRBJ1-3; D not certain. Germline V gene lookup returns CDR1 DFQATT and CDR2 SNEGSKA (reference sequence). The CDR3 is 11 amino acids. Trimming took off 6 bases at V and 4 bases at J, with 7 bases between the two ends. The CDR3 DNA is TGCAGTGCCGGGGAAGGAAACACCATATATTTT. Protein product: CSAGEGNTIYF.

This clone has only a few counts. The chain links TRBV7-9 to TRBJ1-2, with 8 positions matching TRBD1. V was clipped by 3 bases and J by 14 bases; unmatched bases: 5. Germline values: CDR1 SEHNR, CDR2 FQNEAQ (reference sequence). The CDR3 consists of 11 residues. In nucleotides, the CDR3 is TGTGCCAGCAGCTTCGGACAGGGCGGAACCTTC. This translates into CASSFGQGGTF.

This clone was counted a few times. The chain uses TRBV6-1 and TRBJ2-5; TRBD2 agrees at 13 bases. The CDR3 extends over 15 amino acids. The V and J ends lost 3 bases and 4 bases, in that order; junction bases with no gene match: 2. The germline CDR1 and CDR2 sequences are MNHNS and SASEGT. CDR3 residues: CASSDTSGGAETQYF. The CDR3 DNA is TGTGCCAGCAGTGATACTAGCGGGGGGGCAGAGACCCAGTACTTC.

This chain connects TRBV27 to TRBJ1-5; 9 bases align to TRBD1. CDR3 length: 15 residues. J lost 5 bases, V lost 6 bases, and 8 bases had no gene match. Germline-derived CDR1 and CDR2 are MNHEY and SMNVEV (reference sequence). CDR3 bases: TGTGCCAGCAGCCGGCGGGACAGGGAGTATCAGCCCCAGCATTTT. It is translated as CASSRRDREYQPQHF.

The chain uses TRBV14 and TRBJ2-1; 8 bases align to TRBD2. The junction had 2 bases not matched to a gene; V was cut back by 1 base and J by 3 bases. Germline V gene data show CDR1 as SGHDN and CDR2 as FVKESK. The CDR3 is made up of 15 amino acids. CDR3: CASSQGTSLYNEQFF. CDR3 sequence (DNA): TGTGCCAGCAGCCAAGGGACTAGCCTCTACAATGAGCAGTTCTTC.

This sequence joins TRBV6-1 and TRBJ2-7; tentatively, D is TRBD1 (5 bases). Germline-derived CDR1 and CDR2 are MNHNS and SASEGT. The CDR3 is 16 amino acids. V shed 3 bases and J shed 0 bases, with 15 bases lying between them. The CDR3 is CASSDLLRQSSYEQYF. The CDR3 DNA follows: TGTGCCAGCAGTGACCTTCTTAGACAGTCCTCCTACGAGCAGTACTTC.

The chain is built from TRBV5-1 and TRBJ2-5, with 11 nucleotides matching TRBD1. This CDR3 comprises 15 residues. Germline values: CDR1 SGHRS, CDR2 YFSETQ. Trimming at V came to 2 bases and at J to 1 base, leaving 1 base not matched to a gene. The CDR3 here is CASSFGTGGQETQYF. Written as DNA, the CDR3 is TGCGCCAGCAGCTTCGGGACAGGGGGCCAAGAGACCCAGTACTTC. Supplemented by reference TRBV5-1 and TRBJ2-5, the full variable domain reads KAGVTQTPRYLIKTRGQQVTLSCSPISGHRSVSWYQQTPGQGLQFLFEYFSETQRNKGNFPGRFSGRQFSNSRSEMNVSTLELGDSALYLCASSFGTGGQETQYFGPGTRLLVL.

V is TRBV27 and J is TRBJ2-2; tentative D call: TRBD2 (6 bases). The germline V gene encodes CDR1 MNHEY and CDR2 SMNVEV (reference sequence). The CDR3 consists of 12 residues. V dropped 9 bases and J dropped 6 bases, with 11 bases sitting between them. DNA for the CDR3: TGTGCCAGTTCCCAGCGGGCCGGGGAGCTGTTTTTT. The encoded protein is CASSQRAGELFF.